This T cell receptor (beta chain) was captured in a study of beta chain features in type 1 diabetes. Study-level points and caveats: Moderately but significantly shorter TCRB CDR3s were found in Type 1 diabetes patients in all four CD4+ subsets. For patients and controls alike, PCR might favor shorter templates to the same degree.

In this sample, this clone turned up many times. Its antigen remains unidentified. Isolated RNA was reverse transcribed in full, so expressed TCRB transcripts were sequenced. Samples of naive, central memory and regulatory T cells yielded a mean of approximately 3.9 million reads. Assay: immunoSEQ multiplex PCR; the TCRdb copy retains only in-frame clones and omits some. The repertoire consists of roughly 300,000 clones, with roughly 9% occurring once and the leading ten covering around 1%. This CDR3 spans 14 amino acids. Trimming took 0 bases from V and 3 from J, leaving 8 bases between them. Per germline, CDR1 SSHAT and CDR2 FNYEAQ (reference sequence).

Sequencing used central memory CD4+ T cells from blood. This TCR was sampled from a man younger than 45 with type 1 diabetes. This chain uses TRBV7-7 with TRBJ1-1; no firm D call. The CDR3 region has the DNA TGTGCCAGCAGCTTAGCCACCGGGGACACTGAAGCTTTCTTT. It translates to CASSLATGDTEAFF.